The clone carrying this T cell receptor (beta chain) was counted once. Authors' data handling: The authors estimated nucleated cell counts from reference gene primer amplification. Data came from immunoSEQ multiplex PCR; TCRdb stores just in-frame clones and leaves some out. Clone size and V and J calls were adopted from that table, with D and trimming inferred from the DNA. The sample comprises roughly 200,000 clones, about three quarters of which are singletons, and less than 7% rests with the top ten. The entry originates in a study of blood T cell repertoires in COVID-19. As for the study in general: Spain, Italy and the United States supplied samples that represented acute and convalescent COVID-19. PBMCs, B-cell-depleted T cells, or T cells were the source of the cDNA or gDNA that made up the material.

The V gene end was trimmed by 3 bases and the J gene end by 3 bases; junction bases not matched to a gene: 11. The CDR3 spans 17 residues. Germline V gives CDR1 MDHEN, CDR2 SYDVKM. The source of this sequence is a woman in her seventies with acute or convalescent COVID-19. The chain employs TRBV28 and TRBJ1-1; 9 bases fit TRBD1. The sample taken for sequencing was peripheral blood. The CDR3: CASSFIPGTGPDTEAFF. The CDR3 DNA reads TGTGCCAGCAGTTTTATCCCCGGGACAGGGCCCGACACTGAAGCTTTCTTT.